This entry lists 9 T cell receptor beta chains sequenced from one sample in a study of shared T cell receptors in the human thymus. Assay: immunoSEQ multiplex PCR; the TCRdb copy retains only in-frame clones and omits some. The sample consists of hundreds of thousands of clones, roughly 88% of them appearing once. The same specimen was also included in a second study, on human thymus T cells.

The sequenced material came from thymocytes. The receptors here all came from a boy younger than two with a congenital heart defect.

The chain has TRBV9 and TRBJ1-2; D uncertain. Germline V lookup: CDR1 SGDLS, CDR2 YYNGEE. Trimming shortened V by 0 bases and J by 7 bases, and 13 bases separated the two germline ends. This CDR3 region has 14 residues. CDR3 region: CASSVDRGMGGYTF. The DNA for the CDR3 is TGTGCCAGCAGCGTAGACCGGGGAATGGGTGGCTACACCTTC.

The count of this clone is one. The rearrangement links TRBV27 to TRBJ2-2; 7 bases are a match to TRBD1. V lost 0 bases and J lost 6; bases outside the gene matches: 16. Germline V lookup: CDR1 MNHEY, CDR2 SMNVEV (reference sequence). The CDR3 is 19 residues long. The CDR3 region has the DNA TGTGCCAGCAGTTTATCGAACGCATCGGAAGGGGGCGCCGCCGGGGAGCTGTTTTTT. Translating gives CASSLSNASEGGAAGELFF.

The chain joins TRBV15 to TRBJ2-5, with D hard to call. The CDR3 totals 13 residues. Germline V gives CDR1 LNHNV, CDR2 YYDKDF (reference sequence). The V end lost 5 bases, the J end lost 3 bases, and 10 bases lay between the germline ends. CDR3 in DNA: TGTGCCACCAGCGCGAGGAGAGAAGAGACCCAGTACTTC. Translating gives CATSARREETQYF.

The chain carries TRBV4-1 and TRBJ2-7, with D perhaps matching TRBD2 (5 bases). CDR1 MGHRA and CDR2 YSYEKL come from the germline V gene. V dropped 0 bases and J dropped 3 bases, with 9 bases sitting between them. The CDR3 has 14 amino acids. CDR3 residues: CASSQDTGNYEQYF. In DNA form, the CDR3 reads TGCGCCAGCAGCCAAGATACCGGGAACTACGAGCAGTACTTC.

This clone was picked up a small number of times. The chain recombines TRBV5-6 with TRBJ2-7; 7 nucleotides match TRBD2. This CDR3 comprises 15 residues. Germline V gene lookup returns CDR1 SGHDT and CDR2 YYEEEE. The junction had 5 bases not matched to a gene; V was cut back by 0 bases and J by 2 bases. The CDR3 coding sequence is TGTGCCAGCAGCTTGGCCTACAGCGGGACCTACGAGCAGTACTTC. Protein sequence: CASSLAYSGTYEQYF.

This clone was detected only a few times. This chain links TRBV5-1 with TRBJ2-7, with a possible D match to TRBD2 (5 bases). CDR3 length equals 14 residues. CDR1 and CDR2 (germline): SGHRS, YFSETQ. Trimming shortened V by 6 bases and J by 3 bases, and 16 bases separated the two germline ends. CDR3 loop: CASTTSNPHYEQYF. DNA of the CDR3: TGCGCCAGCACCACTAGTAACCCTCACTACGAGCAGTACTTC.

The chain joins TRBV6-5 to TRBJ1-3; tentative D call: TRBD1 (5 bases). The CDR3 spans 13 residues. Germline V gene sequence: CDR1 MNHEY, CDR2 SVGAGI. Trimming took off 4 bases at V and 1 base at J, with 5 bases between the two ends. Written as DNA, the CDR3 is TGTGCCAGCAGTTCAGGGTCTGGAAACACCATATATTTT. Protein sequence: CASSSGSGNTIYF.

The CDR3: CASSLSSPGQQETQYF. In nucleotides, the CDR3 is TGTGCCAGCAGTTTGTCCTCACCGGGACAACAAGAGACCCAGTACTTC. The chain recombines TRBV28 with TRBJ2-5; possible D gene TRBD1, 6 bases. The CDR3 covers 16 residues. The germline gives CDR1 MDHEN, CDR2 SYDVKM. Trimming removed 3 bases at V and 2 bases at J, with 16 bases between.

The rearrangement links TRBV27 to TRBJ2-7, with TRBD2 as a possible D gene (5 bases). The CDR3 consists of 14 residues. Trimming took off 0 bases at V and 6 bases at J, with 12 bases between the two ends. CDR1 and CDR2 (germline): MNHEY, SMNVEV (reference sequence). The CDR3 DNA reads as TGTGCCAGCAGTTTATCCCCCTCTAGCCTCGAGCAGTACTTC. Its translation: CASSLSPSSLEQYF.